This TCR beta chain stems from a study of technical replicates of blood from a handful of donors (dated 2017 in TCRdb). As encoded in the germline V gene, CDR1 is SGHAT while CDR2 is FQNNGV. Deletion took 7 bases off V and 8 bases off J, with a span of 18 bases between the germline ends. The CDR3 numbers 14 residues from cysteine through phenylalanine. Here the CDR3 DNA is all that survives: 42 bases in frame from base 1. This clone was detected once. What antigen it recognizes has not been identified. Per-nucleotide qualities are absent, and no much larger clonotype sits a single base away. The library was produced with the immunoSEQ multiplex PCR assay. TCRdb obtained this table from immuneACCESS and retained in-frame rearrangements with V and J assigned. These tables miss some clones; where compared with another copy, unresolved V genes account for less than half of the shortfall, and the remainder is unexplained. For this sample the table gives some 70,000 clones, of which less than 98% were detected only once. Of the sample, about 0.3% is held by the ten largest clones.

The chain was built from TRBV11-2 and TRBJ2-1; a weak D assignment points to TRBD2 (5 bases agree). Sequenced sample: T cells isolated from PBMCs. This TCR was recovered from a human donor in good health. The CDR3 has the sequence CASNELWARDEQFF. The nucleotide sequence is TGTGCCAGCAACGAGTTGTGGGCGAGGGATGAGCAGTTCTTC.